This paragraph covers one TCR beta chain sequence. What it binds is unknown. The sample originates from a study of regulatory dendritic cells for organ transplantation. Sorted subsets were CFSE-labeled and cultured roughly five days with allogeneic dendritic cells. Notes on the study in general: Memory T cells were less diverse than naive, with memory CD8+ most oligoclonal.

TCRdb keeps only in-frame clones here, not all; method: immunoSEQ multiplex PCR. This table has 9,500 to 15,000 clones, about three fifths appearing once. CDR3 length: 12 amino acids. Germline V lookup: CDR1 MNHEY, CDR2 SMNVEV (reference sequence). V was pared by 1 base and J by 8 bases, with 8 bases between. Sequencing input: naive CD8+ T cells from blood cultured with dendritic cells. Stated subset: CD45RA+ naive T cells. The TCR originated in a human donor in good health. This chain links TRBV27 with TRBJ1-1; D remains unclear. The CDR3 is CASSLLGREAFF. Here the CDR3 DNA reads TGTGCCAGCAGTTTATTGGGGAGGGAAGCTTTCTTT.